This T cell receptor (beta chain) was found in a study of CD8+ T cells in alopecia areata. The wider study: Skin from 6-12-month-old C3H/HeJ graft donors with spontaneous alopecia went to approximately 6-11-week-old female C3H/HeJ mice.

Study-level findings and limits: TCR sharing across patients was less clear than in mice, possibly HLA-related. Compared with normal scalp, lesional scalp had higher clonality and more expanded CD8+ clones. When scalp samples are sequenced, resident alphabeta T cells of normal skin are also captured.

Sequencing relied on a cDNA template that was reverse transcribed from extracted RNA. Libraries were prepared by immunoSEQ multiplex PCR; TCRdb keeps only in-frame clonotypes and omits some of them. The specimen has 200,000 to 300,000 clones, none found just once. The CDR3 runs to 15 residues. CDR1 and CDR2 (germline): NSHNY, SYGAGN. V was clipped by 4 bases and J by 0 bases; unmatched bases: 6. Researchers sorted pooled cutaneous lymph node cells on the basis of CD4, CD8alpha, NKG2D, NKG2ACE and other markers. This clone occurred a few times. Antigen unknown. Genes and germline are mouse. The read ends 4 residues before the CDR3 terminus; that terminus is restored from the germline J gene.

The sequencing sample was made of CD4+ T cells sorted from a lymph node. This rearrangement joins TRBV13-1 to TRBJ1-2; 7 bases are shared with TRBD1. This sequence was found in a C3H/HeJ mouse with alopecia areata. The strain is characterized by the MHC haplotype H2-k. CDR3 region: CASSSFRGTNSDYTF. Incomplete CDR3 DNA: TGTGCCAGCAGTTCCTTCAGGGGGACAAACTCC.